The TCR beta chain under discussion was sequenced for a study of beta chain features in type 1 diabetes (dated by TCRdb to between 2017 and 2018). Study-wide context: No differences in mean age, gender distribution, total cell number or subset yield were found between patients and healthy donors. A total of under 140,000,000 sorted cells were examined across all samples, and the number of cells per subset was strongly correlated with RNA yield. The study compared TCRB repertoires of sorted circulating CD4+ T cell subsets between recently diagnosed type 1 diabetes patients and matched healthy donors. Whereas all 30 or so donors provided naive and central memory subsets, regulatory and stem cell-like memory subsets were isolated from just 8 patients and roughly eight healthy donors. Beyond this particular receptor, the publication reports: Because small numbers of individuals were included in the HLA sub-analyses, any influence of HLA type on TCRB rearrangement was left unresolved. Shorter templates might be favored by PCR, yet because patient and control samples were amplified and corrected together, any such skew would affect both groups equally. Naive, central memory and regulatory TCRB repertoires appeared to be more similar among patients than among healthy donors. Sequencing cDNA rather than genomic DNA could over-represent highly expressing activated cells, although activation and CD3 levels did not differ between groups. A moderate but significant shortening of TCRB CDR3 length was observed in type 1 diabetes patients in all four CD4+ subsets. Fewer insertions and more nucleotide deletions at VDJ recombination sites were observed in patients with type 1 diabetes, implying thymic rearrangement abnormalities.

As regards this clone: Its antigen remains unidentified. Base-call qualities are not available, and no considerably larger clone is one nucleotide away.

Based on the germline V gene, the CDR1 and CDR2 sequences are KGHSH and LQKENI. The CDR3, from cysteine to phenylalanine, totals 15 residues. The entry retains the CDR3 DNA only, 45 bases that are in frame from base 1. Relative to germline, V is missing 2 bases and J is missing 4 bases, with 4 bases of the junction outside any gene match. The entire isolated RNA was reverse transcribed using the High Capacity cDNA Reverse Transcription Kit, and thus expressed TCRB transcripts were sequenced. Deep immunoSEQ sequencing was applied to naive, central memory and regulatory T cell samples, giving an average of about 3.6 million total reads per sample. Sorted cells were lysed in RLT buffer and RNA was extracted with DNase-treated RNeasy Micro or Mini kits, depending on cell number. To prevent cross-contamination, every cell subset was processed on its own, while patient and healthy donor samples were processed together. TCRB sequences were amplified from cDNA with the immunoSEQ multiplex PCR, producing 87-bp fragments spanning the CDR3 region. The amplicons were sequenced using the Illumina HiSeq platform. The paper's data handling went like this. Synthetic template baselines were used to correct PCR bias computationally, reads within Hamming distance 2 were collapsed, and singletons that could not be merged were discarded. By aligning reads against IMGT, V, D and J genes, CDR3 length, and insertions or deletions at six rearrangement sites were assigned. Within each subset, clonotype counts were normalized to the number of sorted cells before true diversity and Gini coefficients were calculated with the tcR R package. The overlap coefficient, calculated on TCRB nucleotide sequences, was used to quantify repertoire sharing. As a proxy for the pre-selection repertoire, out-of-frame TCRB sequences from naive cells were analyzed. The table comes from immuneACCESS by way of TCRdb, which keeps in-frame sequences with V and J called. Part of the clones is missing from these tables; in studies checked, under half for an unresolved V gene and the rest for unknown reasons. That table gives V, J and clone size, and the DNA gave D and trimming. The sample includes 400,000 to 450,000 clones, with over 11% observed a single time. The top ten hold roughly 0.038% of the sample.

A single peripheral blood draw of around 120 mL on average was collected from each donor into heparinised tubes. Using a panel that included CD45RO, CCR7, CD25, CD127, CD95 and CD27, naive, central memory, regulatory and stem cell-like memory CD4+ T cells were sorted on a BD FACSAria II. A purity above 95% was achieved for all sorted populations. PBMCs were separated immediately by Lymphoprep density gradient centrifugation and were stained directly, without being cultured. Samples were stained and sorted in pairs, with one healthy donor and one patient per experiment, so that batch effects were minimized.

The receptor comes from a man aged 25 to 40 in good health. Sequenced sample: naive CD4+ T cells from blood. The cell subset or site label, as the study defines it: true naive CD4+ T cells. This sequence uses TRBV18 and TRBJ2-1; a stretch of 8 junction bases matches TRBD2. The CDR3 region has the sequence CASSPGSGGYNEQFF. The DNA sequence follows: TGTGCCAGCTCACCAGGCTCGGGGGGGTACAATGAGCAGTTCTTC.